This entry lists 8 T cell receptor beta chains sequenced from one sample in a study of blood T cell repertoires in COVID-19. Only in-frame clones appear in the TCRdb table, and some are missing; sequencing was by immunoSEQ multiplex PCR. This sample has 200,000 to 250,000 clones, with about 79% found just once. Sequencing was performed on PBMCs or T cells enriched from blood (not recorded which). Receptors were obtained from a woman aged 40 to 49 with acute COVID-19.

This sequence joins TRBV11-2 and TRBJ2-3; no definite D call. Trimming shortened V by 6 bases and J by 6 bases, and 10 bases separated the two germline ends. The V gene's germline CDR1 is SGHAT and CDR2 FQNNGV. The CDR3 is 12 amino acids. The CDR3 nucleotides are TGTGCCAGCAGGCGAGGAACCGATACGCAGTATTTT. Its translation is CASRRGTDTQYF. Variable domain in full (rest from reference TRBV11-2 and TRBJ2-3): EAGVAQSPRYKIIEKRQSVAFWCNPISGHATLYWYQQILGQGPKLLIQFQNNGVVDDSQLPKDRFSAERLKGVDSTLKIQPAKLEDSAVYLCASRRGTDTQYFGPGTRLTVL.

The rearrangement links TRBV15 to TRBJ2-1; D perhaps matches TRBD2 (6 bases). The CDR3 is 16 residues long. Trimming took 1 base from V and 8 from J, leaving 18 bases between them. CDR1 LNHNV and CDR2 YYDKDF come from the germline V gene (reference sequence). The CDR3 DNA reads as TGTGCCACCAGCAGAGGTCTGGGGGAGGCCAGCGATGAGCAGTTCTTC. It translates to CATSRGLGEASDEQFF.

The CDR3 nucleotides are TGTGCCAGCAGCACAGGGCACGGAAACACCATATATTTT. It translates to CASSTGHGNTIYF. The chain is built from TRBV12-3 or TRBV12-4 and TRBJ1-3; D perhaps matches TRBD1 (6 bases). The CDR3 runs 13 residues. Deletions cut 6 bases from V and 4 bases from J, with 10 bases between.

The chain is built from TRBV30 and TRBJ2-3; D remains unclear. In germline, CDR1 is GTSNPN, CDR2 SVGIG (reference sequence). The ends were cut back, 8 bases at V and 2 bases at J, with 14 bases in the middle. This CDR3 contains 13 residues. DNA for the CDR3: TGTGCCGGCTCTAGAAGGTCCACAGATACGCAGTATTTT. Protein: CAGSRRSTDTQYF. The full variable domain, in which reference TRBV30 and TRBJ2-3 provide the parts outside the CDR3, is SQTIHQWPATLVQPVGSPLSLECTVEGTSNPNLYWYRQAAGRGLQLLFYSVGIGQISSEVPQNLSASRPQDRQFILSSKKLLLSDSGFYLCAGSRRSTDTQYFGPGTRLTVL.

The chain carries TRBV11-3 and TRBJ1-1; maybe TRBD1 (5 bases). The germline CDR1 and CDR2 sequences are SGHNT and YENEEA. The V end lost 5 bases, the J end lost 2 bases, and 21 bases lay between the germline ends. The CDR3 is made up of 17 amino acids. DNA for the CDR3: TGTGCCAGCAGCGTTGGATCAGGGACTGGGGAAAACACTGAAGCTTTCTTT. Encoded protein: CASSVGSGTGENTEAFF.

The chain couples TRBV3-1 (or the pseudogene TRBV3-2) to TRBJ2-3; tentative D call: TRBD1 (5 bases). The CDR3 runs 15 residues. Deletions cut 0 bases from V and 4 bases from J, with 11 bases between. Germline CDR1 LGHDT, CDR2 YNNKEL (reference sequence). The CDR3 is CASSQDKGKSDTQYF. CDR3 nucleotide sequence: TGTGCCAGCAGCCAAGATAAGGGGAAATCAGATACGCAGTATTTT.

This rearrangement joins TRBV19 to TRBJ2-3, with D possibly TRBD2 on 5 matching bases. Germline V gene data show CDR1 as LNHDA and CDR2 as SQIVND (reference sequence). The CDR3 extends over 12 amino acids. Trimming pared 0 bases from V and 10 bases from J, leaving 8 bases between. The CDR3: CASSIDWGAQYF. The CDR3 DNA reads TGTGCCAGTAGTATAGACTGGGGAGCGCAGTATTTT.

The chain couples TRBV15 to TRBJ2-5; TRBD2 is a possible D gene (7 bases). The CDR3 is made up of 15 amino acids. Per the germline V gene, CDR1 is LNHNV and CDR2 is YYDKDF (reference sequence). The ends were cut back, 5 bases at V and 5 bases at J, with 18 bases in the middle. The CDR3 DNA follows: TGTGCCACCAGCGTTGGGAAAGGGGGGGTTGAGACCCAGTACTTC. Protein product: CATSVGKGGVETQYF.